The text below deals with one T cell receptor (beta chain). Its target is unknown. The sample originates from a study of shared clonotypes between healthy human individuals. The protocol was immunoSEQ multiplex PCR, while the TCRdb copy is restricted to in-frame clones and leaves out a portion. The sample includes approximately 2,000,000 clones, approximately 92% of them seen just once. Findings and limits, study-wide: Specimens sampled were limited to blood, with tissue repertoires likely differing.

Germline CDR1 is SGHAT and CDR2 is FQDESV (reference sequence). There are 13 residues in the CDR3. Trimming cost V 4 bases and J 5 bases, with 11 bases left between them. The naive CD8 population came from CD45RO-negative cells selected for CCR7, without terminally differentiated effector memory CD45RA+ cells. The sequence was obtained from a man aged 18-30 years in good health. Some clones in this sample may be carry-over from other donors' samples. Sample: naive CD8+ T cells from PBMCs. The V and J genes are TRBV11-1 and TRBJ1-2, with a possible D match to TRBD1 (6 bases). Here the CDR3 reads CASSSTTGYGYTF. In nucleotides, the CDR3 is TGTGCCAGCAGCTCAACTACAGGGTATGGCTACACCTTC. Based on the CDR3 plus reference TRBV11-1 and TRBJ1-2, the full variable domain is EAEVAQSPRYKITEKSQAVAFWCDPISGHATLYWYRQILGQGPELLVQFQDESVVDDSQLPKDRFSAERLKGVDSTLKIQPAELGDSAMYLCASSSTTGYGYTFGSGTRLTVV.